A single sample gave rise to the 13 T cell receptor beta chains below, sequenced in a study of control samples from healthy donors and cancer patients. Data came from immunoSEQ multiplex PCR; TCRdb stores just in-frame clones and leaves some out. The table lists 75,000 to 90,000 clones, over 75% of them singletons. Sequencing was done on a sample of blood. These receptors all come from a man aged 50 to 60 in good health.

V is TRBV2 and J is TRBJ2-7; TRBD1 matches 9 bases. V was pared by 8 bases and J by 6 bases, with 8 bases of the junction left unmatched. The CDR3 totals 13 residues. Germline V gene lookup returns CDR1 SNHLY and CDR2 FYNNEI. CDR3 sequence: CASRGDRVPEQYF. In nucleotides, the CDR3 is TGTGCCAGCCGAGGGGACAGGGTCCCCGAGCAGTACTTC.

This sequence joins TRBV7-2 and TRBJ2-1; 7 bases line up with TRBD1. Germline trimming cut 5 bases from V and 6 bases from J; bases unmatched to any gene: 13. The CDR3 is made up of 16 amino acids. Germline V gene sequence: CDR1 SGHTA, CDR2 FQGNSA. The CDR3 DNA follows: TGTGCCAGCAGCCACACGACAGGGAAGGGAGCCAATGAGCAGTTCTTC. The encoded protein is CASSHTTGKGANEQFF.

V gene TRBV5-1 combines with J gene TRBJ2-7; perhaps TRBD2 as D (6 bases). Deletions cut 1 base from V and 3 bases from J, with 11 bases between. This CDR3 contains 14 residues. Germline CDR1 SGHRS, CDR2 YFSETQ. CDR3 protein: CASSLLADGYEQYF. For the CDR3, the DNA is TGCGCCAGCAGCTTGTTAGCGGACGGCTACGAGCAGTACTTC.

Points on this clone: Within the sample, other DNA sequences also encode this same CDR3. The CDR3 loop is CSVVPQETQYF. The CDR3 DNA is TGCAGCGTTGTGCCCCAGGAGACCCAGTACTTC. The V gene is TRBV29-1, the J gene TRBJ2-5, with D unresolved. The V end lost 4 bases, the J end lost 5 bases, and 8 bases lay between the germline ends. Germline CDR1 SQVTM, CDR2 ANQGSEA. The CDR3 loop spans 11 amino acids.

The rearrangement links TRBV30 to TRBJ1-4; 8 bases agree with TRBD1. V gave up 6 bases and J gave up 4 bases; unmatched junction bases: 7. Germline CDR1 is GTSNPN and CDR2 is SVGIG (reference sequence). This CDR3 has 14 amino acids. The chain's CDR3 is CACSTGTGNEKLFF. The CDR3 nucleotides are TGTGCCTGTTCGACCGGGACAGGTAATGAAAAACTGTTTTTT. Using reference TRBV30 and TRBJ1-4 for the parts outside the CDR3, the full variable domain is SQTIHQWPATLVQPVGSPLSLECTVEGTSNPNLYWYRQAAGRGLQLLFYSVGIGQISSEVPQNLSASRPQDRQFILSSKKLLLSDSGFYLCACSTGTGNEKLFFGSGTQLSVL.

The CDR3 DNA reads TGTGCCAGCAGCTTAACGCCGACTAGAATGGGCGGGGAGCTGTTTTTT. Protein: CASSLTPTRMGGELFF. The rearrangement joins TRBV7-3 to TRBJ2-2; D may be TRBD2 (6 bases). CDR1 SGHTA and CDR2 FQGTGA come from the germline V gene. Trimming stripped 0 bases from V and 7 bases from J, with 15 bases between. The CDR3 runs 16 residues.

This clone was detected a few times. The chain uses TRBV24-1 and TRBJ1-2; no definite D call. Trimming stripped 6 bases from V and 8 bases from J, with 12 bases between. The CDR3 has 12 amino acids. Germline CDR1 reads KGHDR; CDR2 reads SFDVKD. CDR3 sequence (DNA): TGTGCCACCAGTCGGGCCGGTGGCGGCTACACCTTC. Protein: CATSRAGGGYTF.

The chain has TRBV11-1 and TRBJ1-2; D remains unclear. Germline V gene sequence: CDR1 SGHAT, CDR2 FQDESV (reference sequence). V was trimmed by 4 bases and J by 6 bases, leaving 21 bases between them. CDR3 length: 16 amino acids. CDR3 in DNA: TGTGCCAGCAGCTCCACCGGAACCCTGTTCTTGGATGGCTACACCTTC. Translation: CASSSTGTLFLDGYTF. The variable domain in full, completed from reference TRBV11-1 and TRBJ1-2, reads EAEVAQSPRYKITEKSQAVAFWCDPISGHATLYWYRQILGQGPELLVQFQDESVVDDSQLPKDRFSAERLKGVDSTLKIQPAELGDSAMYLCASSSTGTLFLDGYTFGSGTRLTVV.

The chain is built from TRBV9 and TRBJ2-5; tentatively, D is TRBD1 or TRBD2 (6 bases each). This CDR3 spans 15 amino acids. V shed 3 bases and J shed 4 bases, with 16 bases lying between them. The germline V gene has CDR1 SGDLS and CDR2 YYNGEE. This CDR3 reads CASSALGGQGETQYF. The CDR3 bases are TGTGCCAGCAGCGCCCTGGGGGGCCAAGGAGAGACCCAGTACTTC.

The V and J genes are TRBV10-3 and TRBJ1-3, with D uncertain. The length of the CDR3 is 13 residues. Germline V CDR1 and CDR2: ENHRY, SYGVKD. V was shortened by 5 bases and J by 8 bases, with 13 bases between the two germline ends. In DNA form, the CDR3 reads TGTGCCATCAGTATCCGGGTTCGGGACACCATATATTTT. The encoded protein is CAISIRVRDTIYF.

CDR3: CAWSEGVGPNEKLFF. DNA for the CDR3: TGTGCCTGGAGTGAGGGTGTGGGGCCAAATGAAAAACTGTTTTTT. The chain is built from TRBV30 and TRBJ1-4; possible D gene TRBD1, 5 bases. Germline V CDR1 and CDR2: GTSNPN, SVGIG (reference sequence). The V and J ends lost 1 base and 5 bases respectively, with 14 bases between them. There are 15 residues in the CDR3.

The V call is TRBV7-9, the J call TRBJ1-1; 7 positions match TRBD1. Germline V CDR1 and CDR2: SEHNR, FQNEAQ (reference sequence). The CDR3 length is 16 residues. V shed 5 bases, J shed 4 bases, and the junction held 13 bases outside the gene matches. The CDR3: CASSVVGGAPSTEAFF. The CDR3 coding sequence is TGTGCCAGCAGCGTCGTAGGGGGCGCCCCGAGCACTGAAGCTTTCTTT.

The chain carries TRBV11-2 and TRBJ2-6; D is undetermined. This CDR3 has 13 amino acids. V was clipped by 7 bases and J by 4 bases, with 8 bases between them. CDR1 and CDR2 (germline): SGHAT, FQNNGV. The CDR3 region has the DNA TGTGCCAGCACCCCCCGCGGGGCCAACGTCCTGACTTTC. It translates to CASTPRGANVLTF.